Listed below are T cell receptor beta chains from one sample, sequenced in a study of T cells in Graves' hyperthyroidism and ophthalmopathy. TCRdb reanalysed the multiplex PCR reads using MiXCR and keeps one entry per CDR3 protein. The profile shows 400,000 to 600,000 distinct CDR3 sequences, about a fifth of them singletons. Sample: blood. These receptors were taken from a man aged 18-30 years with Graves' hyperthyroidism. CDR3s include the opening cysteine and the closing phenylalanine or tryptophan. D genes are given only for firm matches. A row's size may be missing; if present it is once, few, many or a size class.

V gene	D gene	clone size	J gene	CDR3 DNA	CDR3 protein
TRBV11-2	TRBD2	.	TRBJ2-5	TGTGCCAGCAGCTTAGTGGTGCTAGCGGGAGGGCCGCAACAAGAGACCCAGTACTTC	CASSLVVLAGGPQQETQYF
TRBV4-2	.	few	TRBJ2-5	TGTGCCAGCAGCCAAGTAGCGCTCCAAGAGACCCAGTACTTC	CASSQVALQETQYF
TRBV11-1	.	.	TRBJ2-2	TGTGCCAGCAGCCTAATTGACGGAAACACCGGGGAGCTGTTTTTT	CASSLIDGNTGELFF
TRBV28	.	many	TRBJ1-2	TGTGCCAGCAGCCAGGGGACTCAAAACTATGGCTACACCTTC	CASSQGTQNYGYTF
TRBV10-1	.	many	TRBJ2-5	TGCGCCAGCATGGCCCAGTACTTC	CASMAQYF
TRBV6-1	TRBD1	many	TRBJ1-6	TGTGCCAGCAAGGGACAGCTAAGTAATTCACCCCTCCACTTT	CASKGQLSNSPLHF
TRBV19	TRBD1	many	TRBJ1-1	TGTGCCAGTAGTGTTGGGACAGGGGGACAAGCTTTCTTT	CASSVGTGGQAFF
TRBV4-2	TRBD1	many	TRBJ1-2	TGTGCCAGCAGCCCGGGGACAGGAACTAACTATGGCTACACCTTC	CASSPGTGTNYGYTF
TRBV5-1	.	.	TRBJ2-7	TGCGCCAGCAGCCCATCCGGGAGCGGGACAGGACGACCGGAGCAGTACTTC	CASSPSGSGTGRPEQYF
TRBV12-3/TRBV12-4	.	many	TRBJ1-3	TGTGCCAGCAGTTTACGGCAGGGTAGTTATGGAAACACCATATATTTT	CASSLRQGSYGNTIYF
TRBV20-1	TRBD1	.	TRBJ1-1	TGCAGTGCTTTGGTTCCTCCATGGGGACAGAAGAACACTGAAGCTTTCTTT	CSALVPPWGQKNTEAFF
TRBV4-2	.	.	TRBJ1-1	TGTGCCAGCAGCCAAAGGCCGCTCGGCACTGAAGCTTTCTTT	CASSQRPLGTEAFF
TRBV19	.	.	TRBJ2-6	TGTGCCAGTAGTCCCGGGACACGCTCTGGGGCCAACGTCCTGACTTTC	CASSPGTRSGANVLTF
TRBV12-3/TRBV12-4	.	.	TRBJ1-2	TGTGCCAGCAGGCTCGACCTTAACTATGGCTACACCTTC	CASRLDLNYGYTF
TRBV27	.	many	TRBJ1-1	TGTGCCAGCAGCTCAGGGCCACGAGGCACTGAAGCTTTCTTT	CASSSGPRGTEAFF
TRBV7-2	.	many	TRBJ1-2	TGTGCCAGCAGCCCCGCCGGGTCCATGGGCTACACCTTC	CASSPAGSMGYTF
TRBV20-1	.	.	TRBJ2-5	TGCAGTGCTTACATGACCGAAAAAGAGACCCAGTACTTC	CSAYMTEKETQYF
TRBV24-1	.	few	TRBJ2-2	TGTGCCACCAGTGACCCAATGACAGACACCGGGGAGCTGTTTTTT	CATSDPMTDTGELFF
TRBV6-1	TRBD1	many	TRBJ2-7	TGTGCCAGCAGTGCCGGACAGGGGGCTCCTTCCTACGAGCAGTACTTC	CASSAGQGAPSYEQYF
TRBV12-3/TRBV12-4	TRBD1	.	TRBJ2-5	TGTGCCAGCAGCCATGGGACAGAGGAGACCCAGTACTTC	CASSHGTEETQYF
TRBV12-3/TRBV12-4	TRBD1	many	TRBJ2-7	TGTGCCAGCAGCGGACAGGGCTCCTACGAGCAGTACTTC	CASSGQGSYEQYF
TRBV19	TRBD1	few	TRBJ2-7	TGTGCCAGTACTCCGGGACAGGGGGCGCGTGAGCAGTACTTC	CASTPGQGAREQYF